The T cell receptor (beta chain) described here comes from a study of cytomegalovirus exposure and HLA in healthy donors (dated by TCRdb to the late 2010s). In the study overall: An earlier analysis of about 560 of the donors reported 250 to 300 Gb of sequence data and around 100 million unique TCR beta sequences obtained from approximately 180 million T cells. Genome-wide SNP genotypes for about 60% of the roughly 670 donors were used in a later genetic analysis, which treated that subset as a discovery cohort. Of the roughly 400 genotyped donors, 81% were placed in the genetic ancestry cluster associated with self-reported Caucasian donors. Four or five DR-DQ haplotypes were treated as single units for association and clustering because of strong linkage in the cohort. HLA typing covered class I and class II loci at four-digit resolution. Across around 400 genotyped donors of the cohort, an average of approximately 200,000 unique TCR beta nucleotide sequences per donor were sequenced, and roughly 18% of those sequences were non-productive. A separate validation cohort of roughly 110 different subjects was used in addition to the approximately 640-subject first cohort. The number of typed donors differed by locus: about 620-630 for A, B, C, DRB1 and DQB1; approximately 520 for DQA1; approximately 600 for DPA1; and about 450 for DPB1. Roughly 300 gigabases of sequencing data and approximately 80 million unique TCR sequences were included in an early release covering around 650 HLA-typed donors. Alongside the repertoire data, information on donor age, sex, ethnicity and CMV serostatus was compiled. The study aimed to test whether cataloging public T cell receptors could reveal signatures of past pathogen exposure. To decide whether each TCR beta V gene segment behaved as functional or pseudogenic, an earlier analysis of several hundred of the donors relied on high-throughput TCR beta sequencing. Every repertoire in the discovery cohort had been generated on one and the same sequencing platform. The study profiled the T cell repertoires of hundreds of subjects by immunosequencing and related them to cytomegalovirus serostatus. To study patterns of TCR occurrence, a later analysis re-analyzed previously published TCR beta repertoires from 666 donors and added high-resolution HLA genotyping. High-throughput TCR immunosequencing, statistical association of individual TCRs with disease status, and machine learning were combined to predict cytomegalovirus infection status. In the later analysis, no new phenotypic data were used to find candidate immune exposures; instead, reliance was placed on TCR beta sequences and their occurrence across donors.

The paper's findings and limits, for the study overall: A later analysis found that TCR association rates varied across HLA loci, with DRB1 alleles showing the most associated TCRs and HLA-C alleles the fewest. In a later analysis, several top co-occurrence clusters were reported to appear linked to parvovirus B19, influenza, CMV and Epstein-Barr virus. This cohort had only TCR beta chains sequenced, and the lack of alpha or paired-chain data limited which features could be detected. Correlated functional status among segregating V segments might be attributable to linkage disequilibrium, but an unknown experimental factor could not be ruled out. Compared with the 666-donor mean, donors in an Asian-associated ancestry cluster had fewer N-insertions in productive TCRs, according to a later genetic analysis. A further reported finding was that TCR beta sequences accurately predicted the HLA-A and HLA-B alleles for most subjects in the first cohort. An association between a missense DCLRE1C variant and V-gene and J-gene trimming of TCR beta chains was found in a later genetic analysis and replicated in an independent cohort. Some IMGT-functional V segments, including TRBV6-2 and TRBV6-3, could not be distinguished by the 87-base-pair reads and were therefore excluded. CMV serostatus was the only immune exposure information available for the cohort. When HLA alleles, especially DR and DQ, strongly co-occurred, TCR associations were difficult to assign to individual alleles. In an earlier analysis of 500 to 650 of the donors, most TCR beta V segments appeared in productive rearrangements about 87% or about 30% of the time, broadly matching IMGT annotations. In a later analysis, most CMV-associated TCR beta chains were found to appear HLA-restricted, with HLA associations seemingly driven largely by CMV exposure. In a later analysis, HLA-associated TCR beta chains were found to be more clonally expanded and to have lower generation probabilities than equally common non-associated chains. A later analysis associated 16,951 TCR beta sequences with specific HLA alleles at a false discovery rate of 0.05. Cytomegalovirus status was reported to be diagnosed by the classifier with high specificity and sensitivity in both the original and validation cohorts. A cluster of highly shared sequence variants was judged likely to represent a technical artifact of the sequencing pipeline. In vitro tests confirmed that a few of the cytomegalovirus-associated TCR beta chains recognize cytomegalovirus antigens. Because counts were too low, roughly 18 rarely observed V segments, including chromosome 9 orphons, were left out of the earlier analysis of 587 of the donors. Sequencing depth was assumed to be roughly uniform across donors in the presence/absence analyses, though that assumption may not hold. In the study, 150 to 200 TCR beta chains were listed as associated with cytomegalovirus. Because HLA typing was missing for some donors at each locus, association tests included only the typed subset. It was suggested by the authors that the approach could potentially be generalized to other disease states and immunological phenotypes. Most TCR sequences were seen in very few donors, while some public TCRs were found in many individuals.

CDR1 SNHLY and CDR2 FYNNEI are derived from the germline V gene. V loses 7 bases at its end and J loses 3 bases; junction bases beyond the gene matches: 9. The CDR3 spans 14 residues, from the cysteine through the phenylalanine. The kept DNA is CDR3 alone, 42 bases in frame from the first base. The method behind the library was the immunoSEQ multiplex PCR assay. The multiplex PCR relied on a mix of 60 forward primers for TCR Vbeta segments and 13 reverse primers for TCR Jbeta segments. A multiplex PCR assay on genomic DNA amplified the CDR3 region of rearranged TCR beta genes. On the Illumina HiSeq System, the amplified TCR beta libraries were sequenced as 87-base-pair reads. In the paper's pipeline: In a later analysis, tens of millions of unique TCR beta chains were counted across the roughly 610 repertoires, and roughly 11 million of these chains were shared by at least two donors. Raw reads were error-corrected and collapsed into unique sequences with a nearest-neighbor algorithm that merged closely related sequences to remove PCR and sequencing errors. V, D and J gene segments were assigned by aligning CDR3 sequences to IMGT reference sequences. For a sequence to be retained, a match of at least six nucleotides was required to both a V gene segment and a J gene segment. A rearrangement was called productive if the CDR3 had no stop codons and remained in frame with V and J, and every other rearrangement was called non-productive. Following IMGT convention, CDR3 was defined as the stretch from the second conserved V-encoded cysteine up to the conserved J-encoded phenylalanine. In an earlier analysis of approximately 500 of the donors, sequences lacking an unambiguous match to a single V gene segment were excluded. In an earlier analysis of approximately 610 of the donors, V segments were called functional above 56.7% productive rearrangements and were called segregating when the between-donor standard deviation exceeded 5%. A statistical classification framework was built to diagnose cytomegalovirus status from the catalog of TCR beta chain sequences. A later analysis assigned V and J genes by comparing TCR nucleotide sequences with IMGT/GENE-DB human TR gene sequences. The TCRdist pipeline was used in a later analysis to assign CDR3 sequences and most-parsimonious VDJ recombination scenarios. In a later analysis, each TCR beta chain was defined by its CDR3 amino acid sequence together with its V-gene family, and reads without a unique V-gene family were excluded. A later analysis removed 450 to 600 highly shared, low-generation-probability nucleotide sequences to deal with suspected cross-contamination and a sequencing artifact. A later analysis calculated a clonal expansion index for each public chain from normalized within-repertoire ranks of inferred template counts. Generation probabilities in a later analysis came from a VDJ recombination model fitted to out-of-frame rearrangements, and those results were checked against IGoR. In a later analysis, hypergeometric tests were used to score TCR-TCR, TCR-HLA and TCR-CMV co-occurrence, with a repertoire-size bias correction applied to TCR pairs. False discovery rates were estimated in a later analysis by permuting HLA or CMV assignments 20 times. A later analysis grouped co-occurring TCRs with DBSCAN, adding TCRdist sequence similarity when clustering within HLA-allele-positive subsets. Co-occurrence clustering excluded repertoires with fewer than 30,000 or more than 120,000 public chains, plus five with anomalous nucleotide sharing. Not all clones reach the TCRdb copy of this immuneACCESS table, which keeps in-frame sequences only. Checked studies attribute under half of the gap to unresolved V genes and leave the rest unexplained. That table supplies the V and J calls and clone size; D and trimming were determined from the DNA. The sample table holds about 140,000 clones, of which 60% to 80% were seen once. The top ten clonotypes cover under 2% of the sample.

On this clone itself: Its cognate antigen has yet to be identified. It has no much larger one-base neighbor in the sample; base qualities were not kept.

In total, 630 or so healthy bone marrow donors made up the cohort. All cohort members were sampled while nominally healthy, although unrecorded immune exposures were likely present. The donor was CMV seronegative and was included in the group of around 320 seronegative cohort members. A peripheral blood sample was collected from each donor, and TCR beta sequencing was performed on peripheral blood mononuclear cells. Genomic DNA extraction from the blood cell samples was performed with the Qiagen DNeasy Blood Extraction Kit. The sequence was obtained from a female donor in good health and CMV-seronegative. Sequencing was done on a sample of PBMCs. In this chain, TRBV2 is recombined with TRBJ2-7, and TRBD1 aligns with 7 junction nucleotides. In nucleotide form, the sequence is TGTGCCAGCAAACGGGACAGCGCCGACTACGAGCAGTACTTC. Its protein is CASKRDSADYEQYF. Full variable domain (CDR3 extended with the reference TRBV2 and TRBJ2-7 proteins): EPEVTQTPSHQVTQMGQEVILRCVPISNHLYFYWYRQILGQKVEFLVSFYNNEISEKSEIFDDQFSVERPDGSNFTLKIRSTKLEDSAMYFCASKRDSADYEQYFGPGTRLTVT.